A selection of T cell receptor beta chains follows, all from one sample in a study of blood T cell repertoires in COVID-19. Here immunoSEQ multiplex PCR was the method, and the copy in TCRdb shows in-frame clones only, minus some. The sample carries about 80,000 clones, about 78% recorded once. Sequences were obtained from peripheral blood. These receptor sequences come from a human donor in a cohort sampled during active COVID-19. CDR3s leave out the opening cysteine and the closing phenylalanine or tryptophan. Some rows mark clone size as missing; the rest say once, few, many or name a class of expanded clone.

clone_size,v_call,j_call,cdr3_aa
-,TRBV27,TRBJ1-6,ASSSGQENSPLH
-,TRBV7-9,TRBJ2-7,ASSPWTGDEQY
-,TRBV15,TRBJ2-5,ATSRELGREETQY
few,TRBV5-4,TRBJ2-2,ASSLEAGGPWSTGELF
-,TRBV9,TRBJ1-6,ASSVEGKFGSPLH
-,TRBV2,TRBJ2-1,ATASVGSGGDEQF
-,TRBV6-6,TRBJ1-3,ASSYDSGLSGNTIY
-,TRBV5-1,TRBJ1-4,ASSYSQGGEEKLF
few,TRBV6-1,TRBJ2-7,ASSEVGGRDSIPYEQY
-,TRBV3-1/TRBV3-2,TRBJ2-7,ASSQGGLGAEQY
-,TRBV5-4,TRBJ2-3,ASSWGLGGTDTQY